A selection of T cell receptor beta chains follows, all from one sample in a study of OX40 agonist ivuxolimab in advanced cancers. The table came from immunoSEQ multiplex PCR; TCRdb's copy has only in-frame clones and leaves some out. The sample lists more than 65,000 clones, 75% to 85% occurring once. Here the sequenced sample was CD4+ or CD8+ T cells sorted from blood, taken in a trial of the OX40 agonist ivuxolimab. The source of these receptors is an adult with an advanced solid tumor such as melanoma, head and neck, liver or kidney cancer. Both conserved end residues are part of each CDR3. A D gene is named only where the DNA matches it firmly. Size is omitted from some rows. Given values are once, few, many or a class for expanded clones.

abundance	v_gene	j_gene	d_gene	CDR3nt	CDR3aa
.	TRBV11-2	TRBJ1-2	TRBD1	TGTGCCAGCAGCCGACAGGGGGCGCAAGGTGGCTACACCTTC	CASSRQGAQGGYTF
once	TRBV4-1	TRBJ1-4	TRBD1	TGCGCCAGCAGTCGCGATTGGGCAGGGGGGGGGAAACTGTTTTTT	CASSRDWAGGGKLFF
.	TRBV2	TRBJ2-7	.	TGTGCCAGCAGTGAAAGGGGGTACGAGCAGTACTTC	CASSERGYEQYF
.	TRBV5-1	TRBJ2-3	.	TGCGCCAGCAGCTTGGTAAAGGGAACAGATACGCAGTATTTT	CASSLVKGTDTQYF
once	TRBV6-5	TRBJ1-6	TRBD1	TGTGCCAGCAGCCTACAGGGGCCTTATAATTCACCCCTCCACTTT	CASSLQGPYNSPLHF
once	TRBV5-1	TRBJ2-3	.	TGCGCCAGCAGCTTGGCCGTTTTGGGGGCCCCAGATACGCAGTATTTT	CASSLAVLGAPDTQYF
.	TRBV5-1	TRBJ1-1	TRBD1	TGCGCCAGCAGCCACGGACAGGGGAGAGTGTGGGACACTGAAGCTTTCTTT	CASSHGQGRVWDTEAFF
.	TRBV5-4	TRBJ2-1	.	TGTGCCAGCAGCCCCGGGACCGGCAGTACCAATGAGCAGTTCTTC	CASSPGTGSTNEQFF
.	TRBV2	TRBJ1-2	.	TGTGCCAGCAGTCACAACCGACCTAACTATGGCTACACCTTC	CASSHNRPNYGYTF
.	TRBV4-1	TRBJ1-2	.	TGCGCCAGCAGCCAAGCGCGGGGGCCCTATGGCTACACCTTC	CASSQARGPYGYTF
.	TRBV5-1	TRBJ2-5	TRBD2	TGCGCCAGCTGTTCAGCGGGGGTAGAGACCCAGTACTTC	CASCSAGVETQYF
.	TRBV4-3	TRBJ2-3	.	TGCGCCAGCAGCCGTCTCCCCGGGCTCAGCACAGATACGCAGTATTTT	CASSRLPGLSTDTQYF
.	TRBV4-1	TRBJ2-5	.	TGCGCCAGCAGCCAAGGTATCGCAACGGCGCGAGAGACCCAGTACTTC	CASSQGIATARETQYF
.	TRBV4-1	TRBJ2-1	.	TGCGCCAGCAGCCAAGAGGGCAGGGCCCCCTACAATGAGCAGTTCTTC	CASSQEGRAPYNEQFF
.	TRBV7-2	TRBJ1-2	TRBD1	TGTGCCAGCAGCCTAGGGGACAGGGGAAACTATGGCTACACCTTC	CASSLGDRGNYGYTF
.	TRBV6-5	TRBJ1-4	.	TGTGCCAGCAGTTACGGGGGCTCGGCGGAAAAACTGTTTTTT	CASSYGGSAEKLFF
once	TRBV7-3	TRBJ2-7	.	TGTGCCAGCAGCAAGACAGGTACCTACGAGCAGTACTTC	CASSKTGTYEQYF
.	TRBV6-6	TRBJ1-1	.	TGTGCCACCTCCCTGGGCCAGAGGAACACTGAAGCTTTCTTT	CATSLGQRNTEAFF
.	TRBV13	TRBJ2-3	.	TGTGCCAGCAGCCAACGGACGAGCACAGATACGCAGTATTTT	CASSQRTSTDTQYF
.	TRBV5-1	TRBJ1-4	TRBD1	TGCGCCAGCAGCGACCCACAGGGGGGCGATGAAAAACTGTTTTTT	CASSDPQGGDEKLFF
.	TRBV6-5	TRBJ2-5	.	TGTGCCAGCAGTTACGCGGACTCTGAGGAGACCCAGTACTTC	CASSYADSEETQYF
.	TRBV29-1	TRBJ1-2	TRBD1	TGCAGCGCCCAAGGACAGGGGGGGCTCTATGGCTACACCTTC	CSAQGQGGLYGYTF
once	TRBV28	TRBJ2-1	TRBD2	TGTGCCAGCAGCTCCGGGCAGCGGGGGGTCTACAATGAGCAGTTCTTC	CASSSGQRGVYNEQFF
few	TRBV28	TRBJ2-5	.	TGTGCCAGCAGTTTAAGGTGGGAGACCCAGTACTTC	CASSLRWETQYF
once	TRBV18	TRBJ1-2	.	TGTGCCAGCTCACCGGGGTTTGGGGCAGGATACTATGGCTACACCTTC	CASSPGFGAGYYGYTF
once	TRBV11-2	TRBJ2-3	TRBD2	TGTGCCAGCAGCATGCGACTAGCGGGGGGAACAGATACGCAGTATTTT	CASSMRLAGGTDTQYF
.	TRBV4-1	TRBJ2-3	.	TGCGCCAGCTCCAGGACGGGATACACAGATACGCAGTATTTT	CASSRTGYTDTQYF
.	TRBV11-3	TRBJ2-4	.	TGTGCCAGCAGCCCCGGACGGCGTGGCATTCAGTACTTC	CASSPGRRGIQYF
.	TRBV10-3	TRBJ1-2	.	TGTGCCATCAATTGGGGAATGGAAGGTGGCTACACCTTC	CAINWGMEGGYTF
.	TRBV11-2	TRBJ2-7	.	TGTGCCAGCAGTCCCCCGGTTGGGGCCCCAGGGCAGTACTTC	CASSPPVGAPGQYF
.	TRBV6-5	TRBJ1-5	.	TGTGCCAGCAGTTACTCGATTTACCAGCCCCAGCATTTT	CASSYSIYQPQHF